The clone carrying this T cell receptor (beta chain) appeared a single time. The treatment was: around 19 received Ad26.COV2.S at low or high dose, single or two shots; about 5 received placebo; per-sample allocation not given. It was on day 63 after the first vaccine or placebo injection that samples were taken. Germline-derived CDR1 and CDR2 are MNHEY and SVGAGI. V lost 8 bases, J lost 5 bases, and 9 bases lay in between. CDR3 length: 12 residues. Profiling relied on immunoSEQ multiplex PCR, and the TCRdb table lists in-frame clones only, not all of them. In the table there are around 450,000 clones, 85% to 90% of which are singletons. The data are from a study of Ad26.COV2.S vaccination and SARS-CoV-2 variants. Overall study: Ad26.COV2.S, an intramuscular injection, was given once or twice 56 days apart.

Sequencing used peripheral blood, obtained in a trial of Ad26.COV2.S vaccine versus placebo. The rearrangement uses TRBV6-5 and TRBJ2-2; weak D call: TRBD2 (6 bases). This clonotype was sampled from a person aged 18-60 years who received the Ad26.COV2.S COVID-19 vaccine or a placebo. The CDR3 DNA reads as TGTGCCAGCGGTAGCGGAACCGGGGAGCTGTTTTTT. It yields the protein CASGSGTGELFF.